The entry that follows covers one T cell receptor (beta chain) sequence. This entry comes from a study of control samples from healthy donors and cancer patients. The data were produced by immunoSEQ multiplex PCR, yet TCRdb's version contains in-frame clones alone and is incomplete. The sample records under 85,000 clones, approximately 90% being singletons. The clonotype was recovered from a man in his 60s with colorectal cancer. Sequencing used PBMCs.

The CDR3 protein is CASSLVRTSSSYNEQFF. For the CDR3, the DNA is TGTGCCAGCAGCTTAGTTCGGACATCAAGCTCCTACAATGAGCAGTTCTTC. The chain carries TRBV11-3 and TRBJ2-1, with D possibly being TRBD1 (5 bases). Trimming cost V 1 base and J 0 bases, with 13 bases left between them. The CDR3 consists of 17 residues. Germline V gene sequence: CDR1 SGHNT, CDR2 YENEEA. Looking up the rest from reference TRBV11-3 and TRBJ2-1 gives the full variable domain: EAGVVQSPRYKIIEKKQPVAFWCNPISGHNTLYWYLQNLGQGPELLIRYENEEAVDDSQLPKDRFSAERLKGVDSTLKIQPAELGDSAVYLCASSLVRTSSSYNEQFFGPGTRLTVL.